This TCR beta chain appears in the sequencing data of a study of blood T cell repertoires in COVID-19. About the research overall: The origin of the acute and convalescent COVID-19 samples was the United States, Italy and Spain.

Germline values: CDR1 SGHRS, CDR2 YFSETQ. The CDR3 extends over 14 amino acids. A word on this clone: The junction shows a germline mismatch at one end, possibly a read error.

Authors' processing steps: Nucleated cell counts were estimated from reference gene primer amplification. Method: immunoSEQ multiplex PCR; TCRdb's copy keeps in-frame clones and lacks some. V and J calls and clone size are as listed in that table; D and trimming were resolved from the DNA. The profile shows 95,000 or so clones, 79% of them singletons. This clonotype was sampled from an elderly woman with active or convalescent COVID-19. Sequenced input: peripheral blood. This chain uses TRBV5-1 with TRBJ2-2; unclear D gene. The CDR3 DNA reads as TGTGCCAGCAGCGACGCAGCTAGATTCGGGGAGCTGTTTTTT. Translation: CASSDAARFGELFF.